These 10 T cell receptor beta chains were sequenced from one sample in a study of cytomegalovirus exposure and HLA in healthy donors. 60 Vbeta and 13 Jbeta primers were used in PCR. Some clones are missing from TCRdb's copy, which holds only in-frame ones; the method was immunoSEQ multiplex PCR. The sample consists of 150,000 to 200,000 clones, around nine tenths of them appearing once. Sequenced sample: PBMCs. All receptors come from a woman in her twenties or thirties in good health and CMV-seronegative.

This chain joins TRBV27 and TRBJ2-1; 10 nucleotides agree with TRBD2. V lost 3 bases to trimming and J lost 6 bases; unmatched junction nucleotides: 11. The CDR3 runs 17 residues. Germline CDR1 MNHEY, CDR2 SMNVEV (reference sequence). The CDR3 sequence is CASSFTTGTSASNEQFF. The CDR3 DNA reads as TGTGCCAGCAGTTTCACAACCGGGACTAGCGCATCCAATGAGCAGTTCTTC.

This chain uses TRBV10-3 with TRBJ2-1, with 15 bases fitting TRBD2. The germline V gene encodes CDR1 ENHRY and CDR2 SYGVKD. The CDR3 consists of 15 residues. With V trimmed by 10 bases and J by 5 bases, 6 bases remained unmatched. The CDR3 loop reads CATGLAGGLDNEQFF. CDR3 coding DNA: TGTGCCACCGGACTAGCGGGAGGGCTGGACAATGAGCAGTTCTTC.

The chain has TRBV5-4 and TRBJ1-6; D unresolved. V lost 1 base and J lost 6, with 11 bases in between. Germline V gene sequence: CDR1 SGHNT, CDR2 YYREEE (reference sequence). CDR3 size: 15 residues. In DNA form, the CDR3 reads TGTGCCAGCAGCTTGATCGGAGTCAGTAATTCACCCCTCCACTTT. It codes for CASSLIGVSNSPLHF.

V and J are TRBV27 and TRBJ1-5, with 7 bases aligning to TRBD1. CDR1 and CDR2 from the germline V gene are MNHEY and SMNVEV (reference sequence). J lost 5 bases, V lost 5 bases, and 6 bases had no gene match. There are 14 residues in the CDR3. The CDR3 is CASSPRDSYQPQHF. DNA for the CDR3: TGTGCCAGCAGTCCCCGGGACAGCTATCAGCCCCAGCATTTT.

V and J are TRBV15 and TRBJ2-2; TRBD2 agrees at 16 bases. V dropped 1 base and J dropped 6; count of bases not matched to a gene: 2. This CDR3 region has 17 residues. Looked up from germline, CDR1 is LNHNV and CDR2 is YYDKDF (reference sequence). CDR3 loop: CATSRGGTSGRAGELFF. In nucleotides, the CDR3 is TGTGCCACCAGCAGAGGGGGGACTAGCGGGAGGGCCGGGGAGCTGTTTTTT.

The genes are TRBV4-1 and TRBJ2-7, with 7 bases matching TRBD1. The CDR3 extends over 15 amino acids. Germline CDR1 and CDR2: MGHRA and YSYEKL. Germline trimming cut 0 bases from V and 3 bases from J; bases unmatched to any gene: 5. The DNA of the CDR3 is TGCGCCAGCAGCCAAGATAGGAACAGGGGCTACGAGCAGTACTTC. Amino acids: CASSQDRNRGYEQYF.

The J gene is TRBJ2-1, the V gene TRBV29-1; 8 bases match TRBD2. Trimming removed 1 base from V and 7 bases from J; junction bases left unmatched: 6. Germline V gene sequence: CDR1 SQVTM, CDR2 ANQGSEA. This CDR3 has 14 amino acids. The CDR3 DNA follows: TGCAGCGTTGAAGTACGGGGGGGTGGAAATGAGCAGTTCTTC. Protein product: CSVEVRGGGNEQFF.

As concerns this clone: This sample also contains other DNA sequences that code for the same CDR3. This chain connects TRBV5-4 to TRBJ1-2, with D possibly matching TRBD1 (6 bases). V shed 0 bases and J shed 5 bases, with 20 bases lying between them. The CDR3 has 17 residues. Germline CDR1 SGHNT, CDR2 YYREEE (reference sequence). The CDR3 protein is CASSLVGRAGTNYGYTF. CDR3 nucleotide sequence: TGTGCCAGCAGCTTGGTAGGGAGGGCAGGGACAAATTATGGCTACACCTTC. The full variable domain, completed using reference TRBV5-4 and TRBJ1-2, is ETGVTQSPTHLIKTRGQQVTLRCSSQSGHNTVSWYQQALGQGPQFIFQYYREEENGRGNFPPRFSGLQFPNYSSELNVNALELDDSALYLCASSLVGRAGTNYGYTFGSGTRLTVV.

This chain uses TRBV5-1 with TRBJ1-2, with 7 bases fitting TRBD1. This CDR3 is built from 12 residues. From germline, CDR1 is SGHRS and CDR2 YFSETQ. With V trimmed by 4 bases and J by 7 bases, 4 bases remained unmatched. This CDR3 reads CASSTGEGGYTF. CDR3 bases: TGCGCCAGCAGCACAGGGGAAGGTGGCTACACCTTC.

The chain links TRBV10-1 to TRBJ2-1, with a possible D match to TRBD2 (6 bases). Germline-derived CDR1 and CDR2 are WNHNN and SYGVQD (reference sequence). This CDR3 spans 13 amino acids. Trimming pared 6 bases from V and 6 bases from J, leaving 12 bases between. CDR3 loop: CASSDGGINEQFF. As DNA, the CDR3 is TGCGCCAGCAGCGACGGGGGTATCAATGAGCAGTTCTTC.